This T cell receptor (beta chain) was captured in a study of T cells after yellow fever vaccination (dated by TCRdb to the late 2010s). With regard to the full study: Libraries from fractions with low cell numbers were prepared with the SMART-Seq v4 Ultra Low Input RNA kit. To follow T-cell clones before and after primary and booster YFV17D yellow fever vaccination, bulk TCR alpha and beta repertoires were sequenced over time. Bulk PBMC replicates and cell subsets were isolated from blood drawn at multiple timepoints before and after both primary and secondary immunization. The cohort comprised two healthy male donors, one aged 18 to 29 and one aged 30 to 40 years. Beyond this particular receptor, the publication reports: The study included only a couple of donors, which limits how far the findings can be generalized. A small fraction of clonotypes appeared in both the CD4 and CD8 compartments, likely as a result of convergent recombination. After the booster, most clones that had expanded after primary vaccination were detected again (about 97% of CD4 and around nine tenths of CD8), suggesting broad maintenance of memory. Computational filtering was needed because FACS-sorted repertoires could contain abundant contaminating clonotypes from the bulk population. Compared with the primary T-cell response, the secondary T-cell response was faster but weaker, reaching its peak on day 5 rather than on day 15.

This clonotype was picked up a small number of times. Which antigen it targets is not known. An end of the junction does not agree with germline; a read error may underlie this. As encoded in the germline V gene, CDR1 is SGHVS while CDR2 is FQNEAQ. The CDR3 has 13 amino acids, counting the end cysteine and phenylalanine. Kept here is only the CDR3 DNA, which spans 39 bases and is read in frame from base 1. TCR cDNA was synthesized by 5'RACE template switching, which introduced a universal primer site and unique molecular identifiers. Priming of cDNA synthesis was performed from both the TCR alpha and TCR beta constant segments. Libraries were amplified in two PCR steps, with sample barcodes and sequencing adapters added in the second step. Libraries were sequenced on Illumina HiSeq 2500 (2x100 bp) or NovaSeq (2x150 bp). In the paper's pipeline: MIGEC was used to demultiplex reads and collapse the reads into UMI consensus sequences, and MiXCR was used for V(D)J alignment. Vaccine-responding clonotypes were defined with edgeR using replicate PBMC samples, requiring FDR below 0.01 and a log2 fold change above 5 up to day 15. CD4 or CD8 identity was assigned to each bulk clonotype according to whether the clonotype was present at higher abundance in the sequenced CD4 repertoire or the sequenced CD8 repertoire. Clones were called with MiXCR by TCRdb after fastp trimmed the public reads at Q25, and only in-frame beta chains were retained. Rows matching on CDR3 protein sequence are summarized as one entry with the most common DNA and genes. The authors' filters were not applied to this entry. Across this sample there are 500,000 to 650,000 distinct CDR3 sequences, with roughly an eighth seen only once. 14% to 15% of the sample goes to the ten largest clones.

This specimen's treatment or condition label, per the study, means: live attenuated yellow fever vaccine strain. At every blood-draw timepoint, two biological replicates of bulk PBMCs were collected. A standard Ficoll-Paque protocol was used to isolate PBMCs from peripheral blood. TriZol was used to extract RNA from bulk PBMCs, CD4 and CD8 fractions, and dextramer-positive and dextramer-negative fractions. The sequencing here drew on PBMCs, taken on the day of the yellow fever booster vaccination. The sequence derives from a man aged 25-45 years who received the YFV17D yellow fever vaccine. The chain uses TRBV7-8 and TRBJ2-7; the central 9 bases match TRBD2. The bases are TGTGCCAGCAGCTTAAGTCGCGGGAGGGGTGAGGACTTC. Translated, it reads CASSLSRGRGEDF.